This is a list of T cell receptor beta chains from one sample in a study of early stage breast cancer tumors. TCRdb's copy holds only in-frame clones and misses some; the assay was immunoSEQ multiplex PCR. Among about 36,000 clones, approximately 74% were seen once, and the ten largest hold approximately 7%. Material: blood. Every receptor here comes from a person aged 55 to 75 with breast cancer. Each CDR3 is given with its conserved first and last residue. Each record gives: V gene, CDR3 length, J gene, CDR3 protein.

TRBV14,16,TRBJ1-5,CASSQGSGDSNQPQHF
TRBV28,14,TRBJ1-1,CASSHRGENTEAFF
TRBV30,14,TRBJ2-5,CAWSHDRIQETQYF
TRBV11-1,12,TRBJ2-2,CASQVTAGELFF
TRBV7-2,16,TRBJ2-7,CASSSPLGTSGYEQYF
TRBV15,15,TRBJ2-5,CATSRDRDPRETQYF
TRBV5-6,16,TRBJ1-2,CASSDLGESVVYGYTF
TRBV2,17,TRBJ2-4,CASSERVAGGPKNIQYF
TRBV18,14,TRBJ1-1,CASSPLRMNTEAFF
TRBV7-6,19,TRBJ2-5,CASSLGVAGTLKGKETQYF
TRBV19,17,TRBJ1-6,CASSDASDLGYNSPLHF
TRBV7-9,16,TRBJ2-2,CASSPRGGRNTGELFF
TRBV5-1,14,TRBJ1-3,CASSLGGRVDTIYF
TRBV4-1,16,TRBJ1-2,CASSQDLRGTGYGYTF
TRBV6-5,12,TRBJ2-5,CASTPRRETQYF
TRBV11-2,16,TRBJ2-1,CASSLVGGGSYNEQFF
TRBV18,15,TRBJ1-4,CASSRGTASNEKLFF
TRBV11-2,15,TRBJ1-1,CASSLGPGVNTEAFF
TRBV4-1,15,TRBJ2-2,CASSQRQGYTGELFF
TRBV7-9,13,TRBJ2-5,CASSFGQAETQYF
TRBV5-1,14,TRBJ1-4,CASSNSDPNEKLFF
TRBV4-1,15,TRBJ2-1,CASSQVSRGPNEQFF
TRBV4-1,15,TRBJ1-1,CASSQEKGANTEAFF
TRBV4-1,12,TRBJ2-3,CASSPIGDTQYF
TRBV5-1,18,TRBJ2-7,CASSAGTGSGSRSYEQYF
TRBV7-2,15,TRBJ1-5,CASSFSRYSNQPQHF
TRBV13,15,TRBJ2-7,CASSNSRTGSSEQYF
TRBV4-1,14,TRBJ1-1,CASSRLTGGTEAFF
TRBV28,14,TRBJ2-3,CASSLPGSTDTQYF
TRBV5-1,14,TRBJ1-2,CASAVGHNYGGYTF
TRBV19,12,TRBJ2-1,CASSLLSREQFF
TRBV4-1,16,TRBJ1-1,CASSHYTGTANTEAFF
TRBV9,14,TRBJ1-1,CASSVSGGGTEAFF
TRBV5-4,15,TRBJ2-1,CASSRGSKIDNEQFF
TRBV18,15,TRBJ1-1,CASSPGTAGNTEAFF
TRBV29-1,14,TRBJ2-1,CSVVAGGPMGEQFF
TRBV6-6,14,TRBJ1-5,CASRPGRINQPQHF
TRBV29-1,12,TRBJ2-1,CSVGSSYNEQFF
TRBV30,14,TRBJ1-1,CAWKGFQGTTEAFF
TRBV27,15,TRBJ1-2,CASSPGTGLSGGYTF
TRBV5-1,15,TRBJ2-3,CASSLDGLSTDTQYF
TRBV5-1,16,TRBJ2-5,CASSLALGRAGETQYF
TRBV11-2,13,TRBJ1-1,CASSFQGNTEAFF
TRBV25-1,16,TRBJ1-2,CASSEGTTFITGGYTF
TRBV19,13,TRBJ2-1,CATRVASGNEQFF
TRBV2,16,TRBJ2-7,CASIRGPHSGYYEQYF
TRBV7-9,11,TRBJ2-2,CASGRSGELFF
TRBV2,14,TRBJ1-5,CASTYFIGDQPQHF
TRBV25-1,15,TRBJ2-5,CASSDFLPGGETQYF
TRBV27,16,TRBJ2-1,CASSLSSGSVRNEQFF
TRBV10-3,13,TRBJ1-4,CAISALGDEKLFF
TRBV18,12,TRBJ2-7,CASSPPSYEQYF
TRBV11-1,15,TRBJ2-3,CASSLQGKESDTQYF